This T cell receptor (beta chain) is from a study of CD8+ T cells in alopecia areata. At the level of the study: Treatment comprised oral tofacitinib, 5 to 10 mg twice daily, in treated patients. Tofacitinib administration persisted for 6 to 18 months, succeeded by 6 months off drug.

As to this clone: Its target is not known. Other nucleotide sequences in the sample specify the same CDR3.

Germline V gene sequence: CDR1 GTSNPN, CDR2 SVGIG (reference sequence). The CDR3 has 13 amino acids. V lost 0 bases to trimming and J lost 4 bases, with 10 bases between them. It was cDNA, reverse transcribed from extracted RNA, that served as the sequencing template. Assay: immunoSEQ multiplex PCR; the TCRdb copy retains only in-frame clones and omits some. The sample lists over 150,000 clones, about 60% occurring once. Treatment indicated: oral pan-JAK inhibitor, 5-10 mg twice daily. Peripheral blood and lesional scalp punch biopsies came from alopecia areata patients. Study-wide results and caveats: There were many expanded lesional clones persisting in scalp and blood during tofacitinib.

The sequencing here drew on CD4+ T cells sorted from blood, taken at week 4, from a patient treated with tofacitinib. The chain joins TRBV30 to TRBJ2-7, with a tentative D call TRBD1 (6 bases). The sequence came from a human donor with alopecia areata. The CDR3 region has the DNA TGTGCCTGGAGTGTAGGGGGTGGATACGAGCAGTACTTC. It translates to CAWSVGGGYEQYF.